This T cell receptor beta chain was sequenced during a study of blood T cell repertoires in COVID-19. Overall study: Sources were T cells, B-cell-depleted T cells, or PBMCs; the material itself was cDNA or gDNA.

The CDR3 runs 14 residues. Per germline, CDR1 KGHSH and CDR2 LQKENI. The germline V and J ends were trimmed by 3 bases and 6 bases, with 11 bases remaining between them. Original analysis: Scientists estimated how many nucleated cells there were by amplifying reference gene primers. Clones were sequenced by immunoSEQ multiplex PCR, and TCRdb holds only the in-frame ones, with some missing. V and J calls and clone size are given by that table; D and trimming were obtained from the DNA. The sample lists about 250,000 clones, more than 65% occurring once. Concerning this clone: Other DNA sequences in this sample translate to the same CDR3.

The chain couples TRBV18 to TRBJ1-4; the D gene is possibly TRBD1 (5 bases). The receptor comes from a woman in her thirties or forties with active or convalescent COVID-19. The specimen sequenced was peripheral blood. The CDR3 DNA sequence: TGTGCCAGCTCACCGGGGCAGGGTGATGAAAAACTGTTTTTT. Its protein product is CASSPGQGDEKLFF. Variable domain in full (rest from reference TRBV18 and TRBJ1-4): NAGVMQNPRHLVRRRGQEARLRCSPMKGHSHVYWYRQLPEEGLKFMVYLQKENIIDESGMPKERFSAEFPKEGPSILRIQQVVRGDSAAYFCASSPGQGDEKLFFGSGTQLSVL.